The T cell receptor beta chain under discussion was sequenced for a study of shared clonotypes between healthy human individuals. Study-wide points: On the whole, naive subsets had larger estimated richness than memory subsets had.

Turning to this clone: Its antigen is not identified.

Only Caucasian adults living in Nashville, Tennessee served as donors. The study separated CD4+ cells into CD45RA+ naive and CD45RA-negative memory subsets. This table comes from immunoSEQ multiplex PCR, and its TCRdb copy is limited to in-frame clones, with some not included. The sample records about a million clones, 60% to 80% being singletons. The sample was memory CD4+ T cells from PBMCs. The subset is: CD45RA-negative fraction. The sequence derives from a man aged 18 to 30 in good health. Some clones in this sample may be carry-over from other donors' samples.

CDR3 region: CASSSPGLSPEQYF. The CDR3 DNA sequence: TGTGCCAGCAGTTCACCGGGTCTCTCCCCCGAGCAGTACTTC. The chain joins TRBV28 to TRBJ2-7, with D uncertain. The ends were cut back, 4 bases at V and 6 bases at J, with 16 bases in the middle. This CDR3 is built from 14 residues. Germline CDR1 MDHEN, CDR2 SYDVKM.